The clone carrying this TCR beta chain came up once. The length of the CDR3 is 13 residues. Germline V gene sequence: CDR1 KGHSH, CDR2 LQKENI. V was shortened by 3 bases and J by 8 bases, with 13 bases between the two germline ends. These data are taken from a study of blood T cell repertoires in COVID-19. Original processing methods: Estimation of nucleated cell counts relied on the amplification of reference gene primers. TCRdb's copy holds only in-frame clones and misses some; the assay was immunoSEQ multiplex PCR. That table gives V, J and clone size, and the DNA gave D and trimming. The sample lists about 84,000 clones, more than 90% seen once, with about 4.7% in the top ten.

This rearrangement joins TRBV18 to TRBJ1-2; D perhaps matches TRBD1 (5 bases). What was sequenced was peripheral blood. The TCR was taken from a human donor with active COVID-19. The donor label of this sample is uncertain. CDR3 DNA: TGTGCCAGCTCACCCATTACAGGAGAGGGCTACACCTTC. Amino acids: CASSPITGEGYTF.